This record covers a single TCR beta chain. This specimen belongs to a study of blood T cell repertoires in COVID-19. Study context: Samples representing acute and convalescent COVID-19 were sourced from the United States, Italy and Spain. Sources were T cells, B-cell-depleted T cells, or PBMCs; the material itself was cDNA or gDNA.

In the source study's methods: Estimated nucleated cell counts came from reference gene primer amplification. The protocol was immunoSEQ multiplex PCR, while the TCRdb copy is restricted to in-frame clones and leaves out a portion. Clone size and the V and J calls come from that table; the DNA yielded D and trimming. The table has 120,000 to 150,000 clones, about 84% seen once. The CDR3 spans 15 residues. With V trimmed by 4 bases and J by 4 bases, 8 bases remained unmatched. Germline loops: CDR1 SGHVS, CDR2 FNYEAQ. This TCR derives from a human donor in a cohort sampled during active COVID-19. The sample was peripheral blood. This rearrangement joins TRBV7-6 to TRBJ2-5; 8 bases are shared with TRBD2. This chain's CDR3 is CASSSGLARGETQYF. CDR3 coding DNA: TGTGCCAGCAGCTCAGGACTAGCACGTGGAGAGACCCAGTACTTC. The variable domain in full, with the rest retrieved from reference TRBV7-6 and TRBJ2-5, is GAGVSQSPRYKVTKRGQDVALRCDPISGHVSLYWYRQALGQGPEFLTYFNYEAQQDKSGLPNDRFSAERPEGSISTLTIQRTEQRDSAMYRCASSSGLARGETQYFGPGTRLLVL.